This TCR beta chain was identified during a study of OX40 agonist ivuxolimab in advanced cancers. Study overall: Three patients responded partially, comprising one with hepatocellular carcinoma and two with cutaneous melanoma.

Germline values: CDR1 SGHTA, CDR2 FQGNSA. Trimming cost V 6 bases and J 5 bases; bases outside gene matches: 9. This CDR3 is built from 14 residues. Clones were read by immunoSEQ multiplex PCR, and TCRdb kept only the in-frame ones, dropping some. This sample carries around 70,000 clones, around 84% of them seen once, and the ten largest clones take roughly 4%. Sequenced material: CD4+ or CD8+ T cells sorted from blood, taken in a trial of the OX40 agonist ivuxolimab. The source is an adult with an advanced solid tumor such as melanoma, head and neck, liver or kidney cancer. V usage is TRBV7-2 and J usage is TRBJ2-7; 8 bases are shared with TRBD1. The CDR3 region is CASRRGQEGDEQYF. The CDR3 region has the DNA TGTGCCAGCAGGCGGGGACAGGAGGGCGACGAGCAGTACTTC.